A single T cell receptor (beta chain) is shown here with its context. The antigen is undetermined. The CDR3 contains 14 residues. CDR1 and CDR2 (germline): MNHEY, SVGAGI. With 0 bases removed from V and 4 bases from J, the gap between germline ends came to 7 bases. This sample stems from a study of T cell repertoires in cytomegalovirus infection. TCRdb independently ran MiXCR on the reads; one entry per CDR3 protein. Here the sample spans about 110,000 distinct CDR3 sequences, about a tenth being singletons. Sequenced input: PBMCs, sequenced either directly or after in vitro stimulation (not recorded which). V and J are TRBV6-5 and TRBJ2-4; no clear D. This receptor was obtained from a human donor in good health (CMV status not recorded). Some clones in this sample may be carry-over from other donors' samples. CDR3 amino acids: CASSYSGVKNIQYF. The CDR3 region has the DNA TGTGCCAGCAGTTACTCGGGTGTTAAAAACATTCAGTACTTC.